The text below deals with one T cell receptor beta chain. What it binds is not known. This record belongs to a study of OX40 agonist ivuxolimab in advanced cancers. Overall study: Given to patients was ivuxolimab, an agonistic anti-OX40 (CD134) antibody. General observations from the study: The CD4+ and CD8+ T cells in the blood had expanded clonally by week 6 at 0.1 to 3.0 mg/kg. Part of the nonresponder group also had normalized T-cell clonal expansion that was low.

Profiled with immunoSEQ multiplex PCR; TCRdb holds only in-frame clones, not every one. The table shows tens of thousands of clones, with 85% to 95% occurring only once. The clonotype originates from an adult with an advanced solid tumor such as melanoma, head and neck, liver or kidney cancer. Sequences were derived from CD4+ or CD8+ T cells sorted from blood, sampled in a trial of the OX40 agonist ivuxolimab.

The CDR3 DNA reads as TGCGCCACCAGGAGTGGTGATGAGCAGTTCTTC. Translating gives CATRSGDEQFF. This chain links TRBV4-1 with TRBJ2-1; no clear D. The V gene's germline CDR1 is MGHRA and CDR2 YSYEKL. V lost 10 bases to trimming and J lost 8 bases, with 12 bases between them. CDR3 length: 11 residues.